Shown below are 3 T cell receptor beta chains from a single sample sequenced in a study of T cells after yellow fever vaccination. TCRdb reprocessed the 5' RACE reads with MiXCR, giving one entry per CDR3 protein. Of a few hundred thousand distinct CDR3 sequences in the sample, about 4.5% were seen once. The source material was PBMCs, sampled 15 days after the yellow fever booster vaccination. Source of these receptors: a man aged 18 to 29 who received the YFV17D yellow fever vaccine.

This clonotype was counted ten times or more. The rearrangement links TRBV20-1 to TRBJ2-5, with D tentatively TRBD2 (6 bases). The V and J ends lost 4 bases and 0 bases respectively, with 9 bases between them. The CDR3 is made up of 13 amino acids. Germline CDR1 is DFQATT and CDR2 is SNEGSKA (reference sequence). CDR3 coding DNA: TGCAGTGCTACGGGACTGTACCAAGAGACCCAGTACTTC. Its protein is CSATGLYQETQYF.

This clonotype was seen a few times. The rearrangement uses TRBV12-3 or TRBV12-4 and TRBJ2-2; D tentatively reads TRBD1 or TRBD2 (6 bases each). CDR3 size: 17 residues. Trimming pared 11 bases from V and 0 bases from J, leaving 22 bases between. CDR3 sequence (DNA): TGTGCCGTCCGCCGTGGGGGGCCTCCTTCGAACACCGGGGAGCTGTTTTTT. As protein: CAVRRGGPPSNTGELFF.

A few counts support this clonotype. J is TRBJ2-3 and V is TRBV7-8; 8 bases map to TRBD2. CDR3 length equals 14 residues. Unmatched junction bases numbered 6, after V lost 10 bases and J lost 0 bases. Germline V CDR1 and CDR2: SGHVS, FQNEAQ. The CDR3 protein is CANGGGPSTDTQYF. CDR3 DNA sequence: TGTGCCAACGGGGGGGGGCCAAGCACAGATACGCAGTATTTT.